A selection of T cell receptor beta chains follows, all from one sample in a study of cytomegalovirus exposure and HLA in healthy donors. Clones were read by immunoSEQ multiplex PCR, and TCRdb kept only the in-frame ones, dropping some. The sample yields around 120,000 clones, 70% to 80% seen once. Sequencing was performed on PBMCs. The receptors originated from a woman between 50 and 59 years old in good health and CMV-seronegative. CDR3s include the opening cysteine and the closing phenylalanine or tryptophan. The D gene is left open where the match is weak. Clone size, where shown, is once, few, many, or a class for clones that have expanded.

clone_size	v_call	d_call	j_call	cdr3_nt	cdr3_aa
.	TRBV29-1	.	TRBJ1-5	TGCAGCGTTGTTCAGGAACTCAATAGCAATCAGCCCCAGCATTTT	CSVVQELNSNQPQHF
once	TRBV5-1	.	TRBJ1-2	TGCGCCAGCAGCTGGATCTCCAGGGAGGGAGGCTACCCCTTC	CASSWISREGGYPF
once	TRBV5-1	.	TRBJ1-5	TGCGCCAGCAGCTTGGTAGGGGGCAATCAGCCCCAGCATTTT	CASSLVGGNQPQHF
.	TRBV6-5	.	TRBJ1-5	TGTGCCAGCAGTTACAAGGCGGGTCAGCCCCAGCATTTT	CASSYKAGQPQHF
.	TRBV4-3	TRBD2	TRBJ2-2	TGCGCCAGCAGCCCGACTAGCGGGAAATACACCGGGGAGCTGTTTTTT	CASSPTSGKYTGELFF
.	TRBV2	TRBD2	TRBJ2-5	TGTGCCAGCAAGAATAGCGGGACTCAAGAGACCCAGTACTTC	CASKNSGTQETQYF
.	TRBV6-5	.	TRBJ2-1	TGTGCCAGCAAGGGGGGGTCGAAACCCAATGAGCAGTTCTTC	CASKGGSKPNEQFF
.	TRBV19	.	TRBJ2-7	TGTGCCAGTAGTATGCGTGATTCTGGGAGTCACTACGAGCAGTACTTC	CASSMRDSGSHYEQYF
.	TRBV29-1	.	TRBJ1-3	TGCAGCGCACAGATCTCTGGAAACACCATATATTTT	CSAQISGNTIYF
.	TRBV13	TRBD1	TRBJ1-1	TGTGCCAGCAGCTTAGCAGGGGGCACTGAAGCTTTCTTT	CASSLAGGTEAFF
.	TRBV30	.	TRBJ2-3	TGTGCCTGGCTAGGAGCAGATACGCAGTACTTT	CAWLGADTQYF
.	TRBV10-3	TRBD2	TRBJ2-1	TGTGCCATCAGTACATTGCCCGGGACTAGGGCTTCCAATGAGCAGTTCTTC	CAISTLPGTRASNEQFF
.	TRBV4-2	TRBD1	TRBJ2-2	TGTGCCAGCAGCCCAGGACAGGGATCGAATTTTGGACTTGCCGGGGAGCTGTTTTTT	CASSPGQGSNFGLAGELFF
.	TRBV29-1	TRBD1	TRBJ2-3	TGCAGCGGGGGACAGCTAAGCACAGATACGCAGTATTTT	CSGGQLSTDTQYF
.	TRBV4-3	.	TRBJ1-2	TGCGCCAGCAGCCGAGGGGAGGACGCACTCACCTATGGCTACACCTTC	CASSRGEDALTYGYTF
.	TRBV27	TRBD2	TRBJ2-7	TGTGCCAGCAGTTTACCAGTCGGGACTAGTATCCACGAGCAGTACTTC	CASSLPVGTSIHEQYF
.	TRBV6-5	TRBD2	TRBJ2-1	TGTGCCAGCAGTTACCCCGGGCGCGGGGGTTCAGATGAGCAGTTCTTC	CASSYPGRGGSDEQFF
.	TRBV9	.	TRBJ2-3	TGTGCCAGCAGCGTAGCTCTCCGGGACTCTATAAGCACAGATACGCAGTATTTT	CASSVALRDSISTDTQYF
.	TRBV6-6	.	TRBJ1-1	TGTGCCAGCAGCCTCCGGGACACGGTAACTGAAGCTTTCTTT	CASSLRDTVTEAFF
.	TRBV30	TRBD2	TRBJ2-7	TGTGCCTCTACTAGCGGAGCCTACGAGCAGTACTTC	CASTSGAYEQYF
.	TRBV4-2	.	TRBJ1-2	TGTGCCAGCAGCCAAGATCGAACAGGGAATGGCTACACCTTC	CASSQDRTGNGYTF
.	TRBV5-4	TRBD1	TRBJ2-2	TGTGCCAGCAGCGAGGACAGGGACGACACCGGGGAGCTGTTTTTT	CASSEDRDDTGELFF
.	TRBV29-1	TRBD1	TRBJ2-1	TGCAGCGTTGAACGTCGGGACAGGGACGGTTACAATGAGCAGTTCTTC	CSVERRDRDGYNEQFF
.	TRBV5-1	.	TRBJ2-5	TGCGCCAGCACCATGGATCTGGGTAGCGTTGTAGAGACCCAGTACTTC	CASTMDLGSVVETQYF
.	TRBV28	.	TRBJ2-7	TGTGCCAGCAGTTTGGGGGGGGCCCTAAGCTCCTACGAGCAGTACTTC	CASSLGGALSSYEQYF
few	TRBV15	.	TRBJ2-7	TGTGCCACCAGCAGCAGGCCCGCCTACGAGCAGTACTTC	CATSSRPAYEQYF
.	TRBV10-3	.	TRBJ2-1	TGTGCCATCAGGACGACAGGAGACAATGAGCAGTTCTTC	CAIRTTGDNEQFF
once	TRBV12-5	.	TRBJ1-2	TGTGCTAGTGGTTTCAGTCCCCAAACTGGCTACACCTTC	CASGFSPQTGYTF
.	TRBV14	TRBD2	TRBJ2-3	TGTGCCAGCAGCCAAGAAGTTAATAGCGGGAGACCAGATACGCAGTATTTT	CASSQEVNSGRPDTQYF
.	TRBV7-2	TRBD1	TRBJ1-1	TGTGCCAGCAGCCAAGGGACAGGGGGAGTCACTGAAGCTTTCTTT	CASSQGTGGVTEAFF
once	TRBV4-3	TRBD1	TRBJ2-3	TGCGCCAGCAGCCAAGAGCCCCAGGGGGCTAGCACAGATACGCAGTATTTT	CASSQEPQGASTDTQYF
once	TRBV18	TRBD1	TRBJ1-1	TGTGCCAGCTCCCGACAGGGTGTGAACACTGAAGCTTTCTTT	CASSRQGVNTEAFF
.	TRBV7-3	.	TRBJ1-3	TGTGCCAGCAGCTTAACAGGGGCTGGAAACACCATATATTTT	CASSLTGAGNTIYF
.	TRBV7-9	.	TRBJ1-1	TGTTCCAGCAGCTCGACAAGCACTGAAGCTTTCTTT	CSSSSTSTEAFF
.	TRBV20-1	TRBD1	TRBJ1-2	TGCAGTGCTAACGACAGGGGAGACACCTTC	CSANDRGDTF
.	TRBV30	.	TRBJ2-7	TGTGCCTGGAGCCTCCGCCGGGCCTACGAGCAGTACTTC	CAWSLRRAYEQYF
.	TRBV9	.	TRBJ2-7	TGTGCCAGCAGCGTAGCCGGGAATTCAGCCGAGCAGTACTTC	CASSVAGNSAEQYF